The next 31 T cell receptor beta chains were all read from a single sample in a study of T cell responses to AZD1222 COVID-19 vaccine. Clones were read by immunoSEQ multiplex PCR, and TCRdb kept only the in-frame ones, dropping some. Among some 54,000 clones listed, nearly 90% were seen once. Material: peripheral blood, obtained on day 0 of AZD1222 vaccination. The receptors were gathered from an adult in good health.

V and J are TRBV18 and TRBJ2-5; 8 bases are a match to TRBD2. Per germline, CDR1 KGHSH and CDR2 LQKENI. Losses at the gene ends were 1 base for V and 1 base for J; bases not matched to a gene: 2. The CDR3 runs 15 residues. CDR3: CASSPRTSGQETQYF. As DNA, the CDR3 is TGTGCCAGCTCACCACGTACTAGCGGCCAAGAGACCCAGTACTTC.

V is TRBV27 and J is TRBJ1-2, with 7 bases identical to TRBD1. The ends lost 0 bases at V and 7 bases at J; junction bases unmatched: 8. Germline V gene data show CDR1 as MNHEY and CDR2 as SMNVEV (reference sequence). The CDR3 contains 15 residues. The CDR3 loop reads CASSLSSQGPSGYTF. DNA of the CDR3: TGTGCCAGCAGTTTATCCTCACAGGGGCCCAGTGGCTACACCTTC.

The genes are TRBV5-1 and TRBJ2-5; TRBD2 agrees at 9 bases. Losses at the gene ends were 4 bases for V and 2 bases for J; bases not matched to a gene: 12. The CDR3 totals 17 residues. The V gene's germline CDR1 is SGHRS and CDR2 YFSETQ. CDR3 in DNA: TGCGCCAGCAGCCCCCGGGGCGCTAGCGGGGAGCAAGAGACCCAGTACTTC. Translated, it gives CASSPRGASGEQETQYF.

The chain employs TRBV27 and TRBJ2-1; 12 nucleotides agree with TRBD2. The V gene's germline CDR1 is MNHEY and CDR2 SMNVEV (reference sequence). The CDR3 is 16 amino acids. Germline trimming cut 4 bases from V and 8 bases from J; bases unmatched to any gene: 9. CDR3 sequence: CASSSLAGGLRDEQFF. Here the CDR3 DNA reads TGTGCCAGCAGTTCTCTAGCGGGGGGGCTTCGGGATGAGCAGTTCTTC.

V and J are TRBV7-2 and TRBJ1-6; D ambiguous. The ends were cut back, 7 bases at V and 5 bases at J, with 9 bases in the middle. The germline gives CDR1 SGHTA, CDR2 FQGNSA. The CDR3 covers 13 residues. As DNA, the CDR3 is TGTGCCAGCACCCCCCGGAATAATTCACCCCTCCACTTT. Protein product: CASTPRNNSPLHF.

This sequence joins TRBV4-3 and TRBJ1-5; maybe TRBD1 (6 bases). The CDR3 runs 15 residues. The V and J ends lost 0 bases and 6 bases respectively, with 12 bases between them. CDR1 LGHNA and CDR2 YSLEER come from the germline V gene. The CDR3 DNA is TGCGCCAGCAGCCAAGATTGGCCAGGGGTTCAGCCCCAGCATTTT. Protein: CASSQDWPGVQPQHF.

The chain carries TRBV19 and TRBJ1-6; D unresolved. The CDR3 is 16 residues long. The germline gives CDR1 LNHDA, CDR2 SQIVND (reference sequence). V was cut by 4 bases and J by 6 bases, with 16 bases left in between. The DNA for the CDR3 is TGTGCCAGTAGTAAAATTTCAACGACGGGTAATTCACCCCTCCACTTT. Translation: CASSKISTTGNSPLHF.

This chain joins TRBV19 and TRBJ1-2; no firm D call. Between the trimmed V and J ends, which lost 0 bases and 1 base, there was a span of 15 bases. Germline loops: CDR1 LNHDA, CDR2 SQIVND (reference sequence). The CDR3 is made up of 17 amino acids. The CDR3 DNA reads TGTGCCAGTAGTATAGATTCCAAGCCAGTCATTAACTATGGCTACACCTTC. The encoded protein is CASSIDSKPVINYGYTF. Full variable domain (missing parts from reference TRBV19 and TRBJ1-2): DGGITQSPKYLFRKEGQNVTLSCEQNLNHDAMYWYRQDPGQGLRLIYYSQIVNDFQKGDIAEGYSVSREKKESFPLTVTSAQKNPTAFYLCASSIDSKPVINYGYTFGSGTRLTVV.

V is TRBV5-6 and J is TRBJ1-2; 9 bases line up with TRBD1. Trimming at V came to 4 bases and at J to 6 bases, leaving 4 bases not matched to a gene. This CDR3 region has 13 residues. Germline CDR1 and CDR2: SGHDT and YYEEEE. The CDR3 region has the DNA TGTGCCAGCAGCCACAGGGGGCCCAATGGCTACACCTTC. This encodes CASSHRGPNGYTF.

The CDR3, as DNA: TGCAGCGTCATAGAAGATAGCAATCAGCCCCAGCATTTT. It codes for CSVIEDSNQPQHF. The chain combines TRBV29-1 with TRBJ1-5, with D unresolved. The CDR3 is made up of 13 amino acids. Deletions cut 6 bases from V and 0 bases from J, with 9 bases between. Germline V gene data show CDR1 as SQVTM and CDR2 as ANQGSEA.

The chain combines TRBV12-3 or TRBV12-4 with TRBJ1-6; weak D call: TRBD1 (5 bases). Trimming removed 4 bases from V and 7 bases from J, with 8 bases in between. The CDR3 is 13 residues long. CDR3 loop: CASSSNRNSPLHF. Here the CDR3 DNA reads TGTGCCAGCAGTTCGAACAGGAATTCACCCCTCCACTTT.

This CDR3 is CSAAPQAGGELFF. The CDR3 coding sequence is TGCAGCGCCGCCCCCCAGGCGGGCGGGGAGCTGTTTTTT. The chain links TRBV29-1 to TRBJ2-2; D might be TRBD2 (5 bases). Germline-derived CDR1 and CDR2 are SQVTM and ANQGSEA. There are 13 residues in the CDR3. The V end lost 7 bases, the J end lost 7 bases, and 16 bases lay between the germline ends.

As regards this clone: At one end, the junction sequence differs from germline, possibly due to a read error. The CDR3 DNA sequence: TGTGCCAGTAGTCTAGACGCCGGGACTTCTGTGGGAAAACTGTTTTTT. Its translation is CASSLDAGTSVGKLFF. The V call is TRBV19, the J call TRBJ1-4; D possibly corresponds to TRBD1 (5 bases). The CDR3 consists of 16 residues. The germline V gene encodes CDR1 LNHDA and CDR2 SQIVND (reference sequence).

CDR3 nucleotides: TGTGCCAGCAGTGAAGGGAGGTACAATGAGCAGTTCTTC. Its protein product is CASSEGRYNEQFF. The V call is TRBV2, the J call TRBJ2-1, with D possibly matching TRBD2 (5 bases). Trimming cost V 1 base and J 4 bases, with 5 bases left between them. CDR3 size: 13 residues. Per germline, CDR1 SNHLY and CDR2 FYNNEI.

V usage is TRBV9 and J usage is TRBJ2-3, with D tentatively TRBD1 or TRBD2 (5 bases each). The CDR3 has 14 residues. The germline V and J ends were trimmed by 5 bases and 1 base, with 11 bases remaining between them. CDR1 is SGDLS, CDR2 YYNGEE, per germline. CDR3 sequence: CASRPGQGTDTQYF. DNA of the CDR3: TGTGCCAGCAGGCCGGGGCAGGGCACAGATACGCAGTATTTT.

The rearrangement links TRBV28 to TRBJ1-4, with TRBD1 matching over 8 bases. The V segment lost 4 bases and the J segment 6 bases; nucleotides outside the gene matches: 7. Germline values: CDR1 MDHEN, CDR2 SYDVKM. The CDR3 consists of 15 residues. The DNA of the CDR3 is TGTGCCAGCAGTTCTCAGGGGGCAGGGGATGAAAAACTGTTTTTT. Protein: CASSSQGAGDEKLFF.

V is TRBV7-9 and J is TRBJ2-6, with TRBD2 as a possible D gene (6 bases). The V and J ends lost 5 bases and 1 base respectively, with 12 bases between them. The V gene's germline CDR1 is SEHNR and CDR2 FQNEAQ (reference sequence). This CDR3 is 16 amino acids long. This chain's CDR3 is CASSPPRGSGANVLTF. The CDR3, as DNA: TGTGCCAGCAGCCCCCCGCGGGGTTCTGGGGCCAACGTCCTGACTTTC.

V usage is TRBV9 and J usage is TRBJ2-2; 12 positions agree with TRBD1. The CDR3 has 15 amino acids. The germline CDR1 and CDR2 sequences are SGDLS and YYNGEE. J gave up 6 bases and V 4 bases, and 4 bases lay outside the gene matches. CDR3: CASSPGTGGPGELFF. Here the CDR3 DNA reads TGTGCCAGCAGCCCCGGGACAGGGGGCCCCGGGGAGCTGTTTTTT.

This clone was observed once. V is TRBV6-5 and J is TRBJ2-7; 10 bases are shared with TRBD1. Germline V gene lookup returns CDR1 MNHEY and CDR2 SVGAGI. Trimming cost V 10 bases and J 3 bases; bases outside gene matches: 9. The CDR3 loop spans 14 amino acids. CDR3: CATSVGTGVYEQYF. The CDR3 DNA is TGTGCCACGTCCGTCGGGACAGGGGTCTACGAGCAGTACTTC.

The chain joins TRBV4-3 to TRBJ1-2, with a possible D match to TRBD1 (6 bases). The CDR3 loop spans 16 amino acids. Per the germline V gene, CDR1 is LGHNA and CDR2 is YSLEER. V dropped 0 bases and J dropped 2 bases, with 13 bases sitting between them. CDR3 DNA: TGCGCCAGCAGCCAAGATCTCTATGGGGGCAACTATGGCTACACCTTC. It codes for CASSQDLYGGNYGYTF.

V and J are TRBV7-9 and TRBJ1-1; no clear D. Between the trimmed V and J ends, which lost 0 bases and 2 bases, there was a span of 10 bases. This CDR3 is 15 amino acids long. CDR1 is SEHNR, CDR2 FQNEAQ, per germline (reference sequence). The CDR3 sequence: CASSLAEYGNTEAFF. The CDR3 DNA follows: TGTGCCAGCAGCTTAGCGGAATACGGAAACACTGAAGCTTTCTTT.

The chain is built from TRBV5-4 and TRBJ1-1; possible D gene TRBD1, 6 bases. The CDR3 runs 15 residues. Germline V lookup: CDR1 SGHNT, CDR2 YYREEE (reference sequence). V was trimmed by 5 bases and J by 0 bases, leaving 14 bases between them. As DNA, the CDR3 is TGTGCCAGCAGACCGGACAGAAGTATGAACACTGAAGCTTTCTTT. This sequence encodes CASRPDRSMNTEAFF.

The rearrangement joins TRBV28 to TRBJ1-5, with D possibly TRBD1 on 5 matching bases. The CDR3 length is 15 residues. V lost 6 bases and J lost 7, with 19 bases in between. In germline, CDR1 is MDHEN, CDR2 SYDVKM. DNA for the CDR3: TGTGCCAGCAGCTTTACCACGGGGGGGTGGCAGCCCCAGCATTTT. Its protein product is CASSFTTGGWQPQHF.

V and J are TRBV5-6 and TRBJ1-1; D not certain. CDR3 length: 13 amino acids. V gave up 0 bases and J gave up 0 bases, with 3 bases separating them. The germline gives CDR1 SGHDT, CDR2 YYEEEE. The CDR3 sequence: CASSLALNTEAFF. CDR3 coding DNA: TGTGCCAGCAGCTTGGCCCTGAACACTGAAGCTTTCTTT. Supplemented by reference TRBV5-6 and TRBJ1-1, the full variable domain reads DAGVTQSPTHLIKTRGQQVTLRCSPKSGHDTVSWYQQALGQGPQFIFQYYEEEERQRGNFPDRFSGHQFPNYSSELNVNALLLGDSALYLCASSLALNTEAFFGQGTRLTVV.

The chain uses TRBV5-6 and TRBJ2-4; TRBD1 is a possible D gene (5 bases). Germline CDR1 reads SGHDT; CDR2 reads YYEEEE. CDR3 length equals 12 residues. V was clipped by 2 bases and J by 10 bases, with 10 bases between them. This CDR3 is CASSLEGVIQYF. The CDR3 nucleotides read TGTGCCAGCAGCTTAGAAGGGGTAATTCAGTACTTC.

This clone appeared a single time. This chain connects TRBV5-4 to TRBJ2-5; TRBD2 aligns across 9 bases. Trimming removed 4 bases from V and 3 bases from J; junction bases left unmatched: 10. The germline V gene encodes CDR1 SGHNT and CDR2 YYREEE (reference sequence). The CDR3 covers 16 residues. CDR3 sequence reads: CASSLAGWGRKETQYF. In DNA form, the CDR3 reads TGTGCCAGCAGCCTAGCGGGGTGGGGAAGAAAAGAGACCCAGTACTTC.

V gene TRBV7-2 combines with J gene TRBJ2-7; D unclear. Germline V gene sequence: CDR1 SGHTA, CDR2 FQGNSA. The CDR3 length is 15 residues. Trimming removed 3 bases at V and 1 base at J, with 13 bases between. DNA for the CDR3: TGTGCCAGCAGCTTTTTAAGATATCCTTCCTACGAGCAGTACTTC. Translation: CASSFLRYPSYEQYF.

This clone was detected only once. The V gene is TRBV19, the J gene TRBJ2-7; D may be TRBD1 (6 bases). Germline-derived CDR1 and CDR2 are LNHDA and SQIVND (reference sequence). The V gene lost 4 bases and the J gene lost 3 bases, with 16 bases spanning the gap. This CDR3 spans 15 amino acids. CDR3 nucleotides: TGTGCCAGTAGTACTTCCGGGACATCAGTCTACGAGCAGTACTTC. Translation: CASSTSGTSVYEQYF.

The chain links TRBV5-1 to TRBJ2-1, with D hard to call. The V end lost 0 bases, the J end lost 15 bases, and 10 bases lay between the germline ends. The CDR3 totals 11 residues. Per germline, CDR1 SGHRS and CDR2 YFSETQ. As DNA, the CDR3 is TGCGCCAGCAGCTTGGAAGGGAATCCGTTCTTC. This encodes CASSLEGNPFF.

This chain joins TRBV5-5 and TRBJ2-3, with 14 bases lining up with TRBD2. The V gene end was trimmed by 3 bases and the J gene end by 3 bases; junction bases not matched to a gene: 3. From germline, CDR1 is SGHKS and CDR2 YYEKEE (reference sequence). The CDR3 runs to 16 residues. CDR3: CASSWTSGGRTDTQYF. The CDR3 nucleotides are TGTGCCAGCAGCTGGACTAGCGGGGGGAGGACAGATACGCAGTATTTT. The full variable domain, with the rest looked up from reference TRBV5-5 and TRBJ2-3, is DAGVTQSPTHLIKTRGQQVTLRCSPISGHKSVSWYQQVLGQGPQFIFQYYEKEERGRGNFPDRFSARQFPNYSSELNVNALLLGDSALYLCASSWTSGGRTDTQYFGPGTRLTVL.

This chain joins TRBV30 and TRBJ1-4; no reliable D call. V was shortened by 2 bases and J by 6 bases, with 7 bases between the two germline ends. The CDR3 is 12 residues long. Per germline, CDR1 GTSNPN and CDR2 SVGIG (reference sequence). The CDR3 loop reads CAWSFGDEKLFF. CDR3 nucleotides: TGTGCCTGGAGTTTCGGGGATGAAAAACTGTTTTTT.